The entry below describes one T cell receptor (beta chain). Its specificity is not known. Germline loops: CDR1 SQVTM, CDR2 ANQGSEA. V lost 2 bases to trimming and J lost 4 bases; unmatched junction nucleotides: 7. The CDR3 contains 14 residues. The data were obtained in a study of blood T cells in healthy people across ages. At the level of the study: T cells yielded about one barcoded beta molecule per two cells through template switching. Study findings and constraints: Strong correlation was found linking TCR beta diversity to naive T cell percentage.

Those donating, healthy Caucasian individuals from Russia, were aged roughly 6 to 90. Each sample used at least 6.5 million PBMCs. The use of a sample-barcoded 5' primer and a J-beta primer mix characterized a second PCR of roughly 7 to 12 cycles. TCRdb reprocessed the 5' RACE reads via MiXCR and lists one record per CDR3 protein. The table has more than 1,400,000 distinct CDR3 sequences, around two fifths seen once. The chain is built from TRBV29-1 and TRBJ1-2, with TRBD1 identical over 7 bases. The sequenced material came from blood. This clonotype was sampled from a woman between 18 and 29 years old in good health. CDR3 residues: CSVERSRTGYGYTF. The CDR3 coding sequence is TGCAGCGTTGAAAGGTCCCGGACAGGCTATGGCTACACCTTC.